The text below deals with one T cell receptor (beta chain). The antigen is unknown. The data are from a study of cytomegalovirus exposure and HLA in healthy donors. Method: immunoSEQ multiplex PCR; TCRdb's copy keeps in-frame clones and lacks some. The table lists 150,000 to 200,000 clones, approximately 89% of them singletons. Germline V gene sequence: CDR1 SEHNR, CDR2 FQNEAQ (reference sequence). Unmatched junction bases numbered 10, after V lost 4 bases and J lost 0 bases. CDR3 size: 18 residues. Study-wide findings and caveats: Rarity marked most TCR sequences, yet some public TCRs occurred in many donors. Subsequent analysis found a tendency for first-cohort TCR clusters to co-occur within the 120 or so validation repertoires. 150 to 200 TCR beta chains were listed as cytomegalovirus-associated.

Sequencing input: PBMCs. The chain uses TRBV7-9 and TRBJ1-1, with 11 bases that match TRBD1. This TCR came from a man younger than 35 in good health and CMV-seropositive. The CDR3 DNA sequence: TGTGCCAGCAGCTCGGGACAGGGGGGGCTATTGGTGAACACTGAAGCTTTCTTT. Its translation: CASSSGQGGLLVNTEAFF.